These 32 T cell receptor beta chains came from one sample sequenced in a study of blood T cell repertoires in COVID-19. This table comes from immunoSEQ multiplex PCR, and its TCRdb copy is limited to in-frame clones, with some not included. The data contain about 74,000 clones, 91% of them singletons. Sample: peripheral blood. The receptors shown here come from a man aged 50-59 years with COVID-19, enrolled during active disease.

The chain has TRBV7-9 and TRBJ1-3; unclear D gene. V lost 4 bases and J lost 0, with 10 bases in between. The CDR3 consists of 15 residues. Germline V gives CDR1 SEHNR, CDR2 FQNEAQ (reference sequence). CDR3 coding DNA: TGTGCCAGCAGCTCCGATTGGAGCTCTGGAAACACCATATATTTT. Translated, it gives CASSSDWSSGNTIYF.

This clone was seen more than once but under ten times. This CDR3 reads CASRQAQGADTQYF. The CDR3, as DNA: TGTGCCAGCAGACAGGCCCAGGGCGCAGATACGCAGTATTTT. The chain recombines TRBV7-2 with TRBJ2-3; a possible D gene is TRBD1 (5 bases). V gave up 6 bases and J gave up 4 bases, with 14 bases separating them. This CDR3 region has 14 residues. CDR1 and CDR2 (germline): SGHTA, FQGNSA. The entire variable domain, with the rest obtained from reference TRBV7-2 and TRBJ2-3, is as follows: GAGVSQSPSNKVTEKGKDVELRCDPISGHTALYWYRQSLGQGLEFLIYFQGNSAPDKSGLPSDRFSAERTGGSVSTLTIQRTQQEDSAVYLCASRQAQGADTQYFGPGTRLTVL.

J is TRBJ2-3 and V is TRBV7-2; D uncertain. The V gene lost 2 bases and the J gene lost 2 bases, with 5 bases spanning the gap. From germline, CDR1 is SGHTA and CDR2 FQGNSA. The CDR3 has 13 amino acids. The CDR3 protein is CASSLPVTDTQYF. CDR3 nucleotides: TGTGCCAGCAGCTTACCAGTCACAGATACGCAGTATTTT. The full variable domain, in which reference TRBV7-2 and TRBJ2-3 provide the parts outside the CDR3, is GAGVSQSPSNKVTEKGKDVELRCDPISGHTALYWYRQSLGQGLEFLIYFQGNSAPDKSGLPSDRFSAERTGGSVSTLTIQRTQQEDSAVYLCASSLPVTDTQYFGPGTRLTVL.

V usage is TRBV28 and J usage is TRBJ2-7, with TRBD1 matching 8 bases. J lost 3 bases, V lost 7 bases, and 11 bases had no gene match. This CDR3 is built from 15 residues. Germline assignment: CDR1 MDHEN and CDR2 SYDVKM. The CDR3 loop is CASTTPGQGVYEQYF. The CDR3, as DNA: TGTGCCAGCACTACGCCAGGACAGGGTGTCTACGAGCAGTACTTC.

This chain links TRBV2 with TRBJ1-1; 7 bases fit TRBD1. The germline V gene encodes CDR1 SNHLY and CDR2 FYNNEI. V was pared by 4 bases and J by 10 bases, with 6 bases of the junction left unmatched. The CDR3 runs 12 residues. The CDR3 DNA sequence: TGTGCCAGCAGTGGGACAGGCCAGGGAGCTTTCTTT. Its translation is CASSGTGQGAFF.

The chain links TRBV10-3 to TRBJ1-1, with 8 bases identical to TRBD1. Losses at the gene ends were 6 bases for V and 2 bases for J; bases not matched to a gene: 11. Germline CDR1 and CDR2: ENHRY and SYGVKD. The CDR3 spans 16 residues. CDR3 amino acids: CAISQRSGTGNTEAFF. The DNA of the CDR3 is TGTGCCATCAGCCAAAGGTCCGGGACAGGCAACACTGAAGCTTTCTTT.

This clone came up a few times. The chain combines TRBV2 with TRBJ2-5, with 11 bases aligning to TRBD2. The CDR3 totals 15 residues. V gave up 8 bases and J gave up 2 bases; unmatched junction bases: 7. CDR1 and CDR2 (germline): SNHLY, FYNNEI. In nucleotides, the CDR3 is TGTGCCAGCGCGGATAGCGGGAGGGATCAAGAGACCCAGTACTTC. As protein: CASADSGRDQETQYF.

J is TRBJ2-1 and V is TRBV5-1; 7 bases fit TRBD1. The CDR3 has 15 residues. Trimming removed 2 bases from V and 7 bases from J; junction bases left unmatched: 9. Germline lookup yields CDR1 SGHRS and CDR2 YFSETQ. The DNA for the CDR3 is TGCGCCAGCAGCTTCCGACAGGGTGCTAGGAATGAGCAGTTCTTC. It codes for CASSFRQGARNEQFF. Full variable domain (remainder filled in from reference TRBV5-1 and TRBJ2-1): KAGVTQTPRYLIKTRGQQVTLSCSPISGHRSVSWYQQTPGQGLQFLFEYFSETQRNKGNFPGRFSGRQFSNSRSEMNVSTLELGDSALYLCASSFRQGARNEQFFGPGTRLTVL.

The table lists this clone with a few counts. V usage is TRBV6-2 or TRBV6-3 and J usage is TRBJ2-1; 7 positions agree with TRBD2. The V gene's germline CDR1 is MNHEY and CDR2 SVGEGT. The CDR3 is 15 residues long. V lost 2 bases and J lost 3; bases outside the gene matches: 4. CDR3 nucleotide sequence: TGTGCCAGCAGTTACGCAGCGGGAAGCTACAATGAGCAGTTCTTC. Its protein product is CASSYAAGSYNEQFF.

This clone was detected only a few times. The V gene is TRBV7-9, the J gene TRBJ1-5; D possibly corresponds to TRBD1 (6 bases). Looked up from germline, CDR1 is SEHNR and CDR2 is FQNEAQ (reference sequence). This CDR3 comprises 16 residues. Trimming pared 2 bases from V and 8 bases from J, leaving 19 bases between. CDR3 in amino acids: CASSLFLGGEGEPQHF. The CDR3 bases are TGTGCCAGCAGCTTATTTCTCGGTGGGGAGGGGGAGCCCCAGCATTTT.

This sequence joins TRBV10-3 and TRBJ2-5, with TRBD1 matching 10 bases. Germline V gene sequence: CDR1 ENHRY, CDR2 SYGVKD. The CDR3 contains 15 residues. The V gene end was trimmed by 2 bases and the J gene end by 4 bases; junction bases not matched to a gene: 4. The CDR3 DNA reads TGTGCCATCAGTGAGGGGACAGGGGAGGGAGAGACCCAGTACTTC. This codes for CAISEGTGEGETQYF.

The chain has TRBV3-1 (or the pseudogene TRBV3-2) and TRBJ2-5, with 11 bases fitting TRBD2. V shed 8 bases, J shed 6 bases, and the junction held 5 bases outside the gene matches. The germline V gene encodes CDR1 LGHDT and CDR2 YNNKEL (reference sequence). This CDR3 is built from 13 residues. CDR3 DNA: TGTGCCAGCGGTCTAGCGGGAGGAAAGACCCAGTACTTC. Translating it yields CASGLAGGKTQYF.

This rearrangement joins TRBV2 to TRBJ2-5, with D unclear. Trimming shortened V by 8 bases and J by 5 bases, and 12 bases separated the two germline ends. The V gene's germline CDR1 is SNHLY and CDR2 FYNNEI. The CDR3 length is 12 residues. As DNA, the CDR3 is TGTGCCAGCGCGGTAGCACCCGAGACCCAGTACTTC. Its translation is CASAVAPETQYF.

The chain carries TRBV5-6 and TRBJ2-7, with 9 bases that match TRBD1. Germline assignment: CDR1 SGHDT and CDR2 YYEEEE. V dropped 0 bases and J dropped 0; count of bases not matched to a gene: 10. The CDR3 runs 18 residues. The CDR3 protein is CASSLVRDRERSSYEQYV. DNA for the CDR3: TGTGCCAGCAGCTTGGTCCGGGACAGGGAAAGAAGCTCCTACGAGCAGTACGTC.

V is TRBV6-4 and J is TRBJ2-3; 8 bases fit TRBD2. CDR3 length equals 15 residues. V lost 6 bases, J lost 2 bases, and 7 bases stayed unmatched. Germline CDR1 reads MRHNA; CDR2 reads SNTAGT. The CDR3 DNA reads TGTGCCAGCAGGAAGGTAGCGGGAACCACAGATACGCAGTATTTT. It is translated as CASRKVAGTTDTQYF.

The chain has TRBV19 and TRBJ2-3, with TRBD2 as a possible D gene (5 bases). Per germline, CDR1 LNHDA and CDR2 SQIVND (reference sequence). V gave up 1 base and J gave up 6 bases, with 17 bases separating them. CDR3 length equals 16 residues. The CDR3 sequence is CASSIVAGRRSDTQYF. The CDR3 region has the DNA TGTGCCAGTAGTATAGTTGCGGGTAGGAGGTCGGATACGCAGTATTTT.

This chain joins TRBV19 and TRBJ2-7, with 13 bases aligning to TRBD2. In germline, CDR1 is LNHDA, CDR2 SQIVND (reference sequence). The junction had 4 bases not matched to a gene; V was cut back by 5 bases and J by 6 bases. CDR3 length equals 14 residues. CDR3 protein: CASSSTSGRLEQYF. The DNA for the CDR3 is TGTGCCAGTAGTTCGACTAGCGGGAGGCTCGAGCAGTACTTC.

The chain recombines TRBV5-1 with TRBJ2-1, with 8 bases matching TRBD2. The J segment lost 5 bases and the V segment lost 0 bases, leaving 4 bases of the junction unmatched. This CDR3 spans 15 amino acids. Germline CDR1 and CDR2: SGHRS and YFSETQ. The CDR3 DNA reads as TGCGCCAGCAGCTTGGCACTAGCGGCGAACAATGAGCAGTTCTTC. Protein product: CASSLALAANNEQFF. The full variable domain, with the rest looked up from reference TRBV5-1 and TRBJ2-1, is KAGVTQTPRYLIKTRGQQVTLSCSPISGHRSVSWYQQTPGQGLQFLFEYFSETQRNKGNFPGRFSGRQFSNSRSEMNVSTLELGDSALYLCASSLALAANNEQFFGPGTRLTVL.

The chain employs TRBV2 and TRBJ2-5; D ambiguous. CDR3 size: 10 residues. The germline gives CDR1 SNHLY, CDR2 FYNNEI. V lost 6 bases and J lost 6, with 5 bases in between. In nucleotides, the CDR3 is TGTGCCAGCAGGTTAAAGACCCAGTACTTC. Its translation: CASRLKTQYF.

The rearrangement links TRBV24-1 to TRBJ2-5, with 11 positions matching TRBD1. Trimming cost V 5 bases and J 5 bases; bases outside gene matches: 6. The V gene's germline CDR1 is KGHDR and CDR2 SFDVKD. This CDR3 is 15 amino acids long. CDR3 nucleotides: TGTGCCACCAGTGCAGGACAGGGGGCAGGGGAGACCCAGTACTTC. Its translation: CATSAGQGAGETQYF.

The chain is built from TRBV4-1 and TRBJ2-3; 12 nucleotides line up with TRBD2. This CDR3 is built from 17 residues. V lost 0 bases to trimming and J lost 6 bases; unmatched junction nucleotides: 7. Germline V gene sequence: CDR1 MGHRA, CDR2 YSYEKL. CDR3 DNA sequence: TGCGCCAGCAGCCAAGAGCTAGCGGGAGGGCCCGGGGATACGCAGTATTTT. Translated: CASSQELAGGPGDTQYF.

The chain combines TRBV19 with TRBJ2-1; 9 bases map to TRBD1. V lost 6 bases, J lost 1 base, and 1 base stayed unmatched. CDR1 LNHDA and CDR2 SQIVND come from the germline V gene (reference sequence). The CDR3 runs to 14 residues. As DNA, the CDR3 is TGTGCCAGTAGCGGACAGGGGTCCTACAATGAGCAGTTCTTC. Translation: CASSGQGSYNEQFF.

This clone was picked up one time. The chain recombines TRBV3-1 (or the pseudogene TRBV3-2) with TRBJ2-3, with 8 positions matching TRBD2. The junction had 15 bases not matched to a gene; V was cut back by 4 bases and J by 6 bases. The V gene's germline CDR1 is LGHDT and CDR2 YNNKEL (reference sequence). The CDR3 is 17 amino acids. The DNA of the CDR3 is TGTGCCAGCAGCCTCACGGGACTAGGGGGTGAGGCGGATACGCAGTATTTT. As protein: CASSLTGLGGEADTQYF.

This clone came up once. The gene calls are TRBV5-6 and TRBJ1-5; a weak D match, TRBD1 (6 bases). Germline V gives CDR1 SGHDT, CDR2 YYEEEE. The CDR3 has 17 residues. V was trimmed by 3 bases and J by 4 bases, leaving 20 bases between them. The CDR3 nucleotides are TGTGCCAGCAGCTCCTCCGCGGACAGCGCCCATAATCAGCCCCAGCATTTT. This sequence encodes CASSSSADSAHNQPQHF.

This CDR3 is CASSNTGGSYNEQFF. CDR3 sequence (DNA): TGTGCCAGCAGCAACACAGGGGGCTCCTACAATGAGCAGTTCTTC. The chain joins TRBV5-4 to TRBJ2-1; 8 bases fit TRBD1. V shed 4 bases, J shed 0 bases, and the junction held 3 bases outside the gene matches. Per germline, CDR1 SGHNT and CDR2 YYREEE (reference sequence). This CDR3 spans 15 amino acids.

V and J are TRBV24-1 and TRBJ2-5; 11 bases fit TRBD2. CDR1 is KGHDR, CDR2 SFDVKD, per germline. The ends lost 3 bases at V and 6 bases at J; junction bases unmatched: 11. This CDR3 is 17 amino acids long. CDR3 amino acids: CATSDGIAGGPVKTQYF. CDR3 nucleotide sequence: TGTGCCACCAGTGATGGGATAGCGGGAGGGCCTGTGAAGACCCAGTACTTC.

The V and J genes are TRBV19 and TRBJ2-3; D remains unclear. This CDR3 comprises 15 residues. In germline, CDR1 is LNHDA, CDR2 SQIVND (reference sequence). V was clipped by 6 bases and J by 2 bases, with 15 bases between them. CDR3 nucleotides: TGTGCCAGTAGAGACGACACTTTCCCCACAGATACGCAGTATTTT. Its protein product is CASRDDTFPTDTQYF.

Written as DNA, the CDR3 is TGTGCCAGCAGCTTAGTCGGCCCAGGGAGGGACACCGGGGAGCTGTTTTTT. Its translation: CASSLVGPGRDTGELFF. The gene calls are TRBV7-9 and TRBJ2-2, with 7 positions matching TRBD2. The CDR3 runs to 17 residues. With 1 base clipped from V and 3 bases from J, the junction kept 8 bases outside the gene matches. The germline V gene has CDR1 SEHNR and CDR2 FQNEAQ (reference sequence).

The chain links TRBV19 to TRBJ2-5; D gene uncertain. The CDR3 runs to 14 residues. In germline, CDR1 is LNHDA, CDR2 SQIVND (reference sequence). V shed 3 bases and J shed 7 bases, with 15 bases lying between them. Written as DNA, the CDR3 is TGTGCCAGTAGTATTGCGACTCCATTGGGGACCCAGTACTTC. Residues: CASSIATPLGTQYF.

The V call is TRBV5-1, the J call TRBJ1-1; TRBD1 matches 7 bases. This CDR3 is 14 amino acids long. Germline trimming cut 3 bases from V and 3 bases from J; bases unmatched to any gene: 5. Germline V lookup: CDR1 SGHRS, CDR2 YFSETQ. The CDR3 protein is CASSYRGMDTEAFF. The CDR3 coding sequence is TGCGCCAGCAGCTACAGGGGAATGGACACTGAAGCTTTCTTT.

The rearrangement links TRBV21-1 to TRBJ2-1; the tabulated D call, TRBD2, remains unverified against the DNA. TRBV21-1 is a documented pseudogene. This CDR3 region has 16 residues. CDR3 sequence: CASSKRLAGDYNEQFF. For the CDR3, the DNA is TGTGCCAGCAGCAAAAGACTAGCGGGAGACTACAATGAGCAGTTCTTC.

This chain joins TRBV5-1 and TRBJ1-2, with 7 nucleotides matching TRBD1. The germline CDR1 and CDR2 sequences are SGHRS and YFSETQ. V lost 3 bases, J lost 8 bases, and 10 bases stayed unmatched. This CDR3 contains 14 residues. CDR3 region: CASSSYEQGSGYTF. The CDR3 DNA sequence: TGCGCCAGCAGCTCCTACGAACAGGGGAGCGGCTACACCTTC. The full variable domain, with the rest looked up from reference TRBV5-1 and TRBJ1-2, is KAGVTQTPRYLIKTRGQQVTLSCSPISGHRSVSWYQQTPGQGLQFLFEYFSETQRNKGNFPGRFSGRQFSNSRSEMNVSTLELGDSALYLCASSSYEQGSGYTFGSGTRLTVV.